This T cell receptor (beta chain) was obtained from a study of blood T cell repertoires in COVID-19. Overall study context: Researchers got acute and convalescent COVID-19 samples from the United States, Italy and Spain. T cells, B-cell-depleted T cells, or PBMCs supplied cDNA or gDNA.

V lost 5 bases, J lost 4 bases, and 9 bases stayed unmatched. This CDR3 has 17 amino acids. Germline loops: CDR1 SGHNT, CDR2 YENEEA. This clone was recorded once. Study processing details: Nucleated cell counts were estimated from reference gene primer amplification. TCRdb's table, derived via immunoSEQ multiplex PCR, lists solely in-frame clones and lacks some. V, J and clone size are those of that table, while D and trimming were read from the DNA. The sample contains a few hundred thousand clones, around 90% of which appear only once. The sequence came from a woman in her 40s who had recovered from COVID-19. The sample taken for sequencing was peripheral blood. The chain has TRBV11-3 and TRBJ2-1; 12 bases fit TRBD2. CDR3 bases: TGTGCCAGCAGCCCCCGGACTAGCGGGATTTCGTACAATGAGCAGTTCTTC. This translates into CASSPRTSGISYNEQFF.